The clone carrying this TCR beta chain was seen just once. This sample was included in a study of cytomegalovirus exposure and HLA in healthy donors. Study information: There were around 100 million unique TCR beta sequences, drawn from approximately 190 million T cells, in an earlier analysis.

The PCR ran on 60 Vbeta and 13 Jbeta primers. The method was immunoSEQ multiplex PCR; TCRdb's version includes in-frame clones alone and lacks a portion of them. This table holds some 60,000 clones, about 83% found once. CDR3 length: 16 residues. V was cut by 0 bases and J by 0 bases, with 13 bases left in between. The V gene's germline CDR1 is GTSNPN and CDR2 SVGIG (reference sequence). The chain recombines TRBV30 with TRBJ2-3; possible D gene TRBD2, 6 bases. The specimen was PBMCs. The sequence was collected from a human donor in good health. In DNA, the CDR3 is TGTGCCTGGAGTGTACAACGGCGGGGAAGCACAGATACGCAGTATTTT. Translated, it gives CAWSVQRRGSTDTQYF.